This T cell receptor (beta chain) is from a study of shared clonotypes between healthy human individuals. The table lists this clone with a few counts. Deep was the level at which the assay was run. Here immunoSEQ multiplex PCR was the method, and the copy in TCRdb shows in-frame clones only, minus some. The table records roughly 510,000 clones, around 79% of them present only once. Germline CDR1 reads LGHNA; CDR2 reads YNFKEQ. The CDR3 is made up of 15 amino acids. This receptor was identified in a woman aged 40 to 50 in good health. Some clones in this sample may be carry-over from other donors' samples. V is TRBV4-2 and J is TRBJ2-5, with D perhaps matching TRBD2 (5 bases). The last part of the DNA fits TRBJ2-7 better; the J call may be wrong. Sequences were obtained from PBMCs. In DNA, the CDR3 is TGTGCCAGCAGCCAAGATCCTAGCAGCTCCTACGAGCAGTACTTC. This encodes CASSQDPSSSYEQYF.